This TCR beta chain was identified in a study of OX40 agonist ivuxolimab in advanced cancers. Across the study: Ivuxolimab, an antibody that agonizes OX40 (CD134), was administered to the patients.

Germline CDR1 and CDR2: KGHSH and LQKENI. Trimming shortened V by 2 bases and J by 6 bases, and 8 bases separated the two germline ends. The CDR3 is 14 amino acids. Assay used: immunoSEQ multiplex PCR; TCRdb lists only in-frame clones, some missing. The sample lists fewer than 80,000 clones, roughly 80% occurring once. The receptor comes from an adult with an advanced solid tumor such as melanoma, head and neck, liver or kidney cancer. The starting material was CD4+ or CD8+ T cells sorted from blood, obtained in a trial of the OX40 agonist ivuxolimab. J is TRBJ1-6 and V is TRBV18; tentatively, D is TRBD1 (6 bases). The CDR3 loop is CASSPTGTNSPLHF. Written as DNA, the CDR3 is TGTGCCAGCTCACCAACAGGGACTAATTCACCCCTCCACTTT.